This T cell receptor beta chain was captured by sequencing in a study of T-cell memory formation after mild COVID-19. Study-wide findings and caveats: Still unconfirmed is whether the second-wave clones peaking on day 37 recognized SARS-CoV-2.

With regard to this clonotype: Its antigen remains unknown.

5'RACE primed at constant segments yielded TCR alpha and TCR beta cDNA libraries bearing sample barcodes and UMIs. TCRdb recomputed calls from the 5' RACE reads with MiXCR, one row per CDR3 protein. The sample lists 550,000 to 700,000 distinct CDR3 sequences, over 15% occurring once. This CDR3 has 14 residues. J gave up 6 bases and V 3 bases, and 7 bases lay outside the gene matches. Germline values: CDR1 LGHDT, CDR2 YNNKEL (reference sequence). The receptor's source is an adult woman who had mild COVID-19 (a few samples of this study predate the infection). Cell type and time point are not known. The specimen sequenced was PBMCs or a T cell subset sorted from them (not recorded which). The J gene is TRBJ2-7, the V gene TRBV3-1; 8 bases agree with TRBD1. This CDR3 reads CASSQRQGTSEQYF. CDR3 bases: TGTGCCAGCAGCCAGAGACAGGGGACATCCGAGCAGTACTTC.